These 32 T cell receptor beta chains share one sample of origin, sequenced in a study of CD8 T cells in ankylosing spondylitis. MiXCR, run by TCRdb on the 5' RACE reads, gives a single entry per CDR3 protein. The sample lists around 340,000 distinct CDR3 sequences, roughly 15% seen once, with approximately 1.1% in the top ten. The source material was blood, either unsorted or a sorted T cell fraction (not recorded which). The receptor set was obtained from a male donor with ankylosing spondylitis or in good health (not recorded which).

This CDR3 is CSARPGRLAMNTEAFF. CDR3 in DNA: TGCAGTGCTAGACCCGGGAGGTTGGCTATGAACACTGAAGCTTTCTTT. The V gene is TRBV20-1, the J gene TRBJ1-1; D ambiguous. Germline-derived CDR1 and CDR2 are DFQATT and SNEGSKA (reference sequence). Deletions cut 2 bases from V and 0 bases from J, with 16 bases between. CDR3 length equals 16 residues.

This clonotype came up many times. The chain links TRBV4-1 to TRBJ2-5; TRBD1 matches 8 bases. Germline V CDR1 and CDR2: MGHRA, YSYEKL. V lost 3 bases and J lost 2; bases outside the gene matches: 11. There are 17 residues in the CDR3. The CDR3 coding sequence is TGCGCCAGCAGCCAGGGTTCCGACAGGGGTTCACAAGAGACCCAGTACTTC. Its protein product is CASSQGSDRGSQETQYF.

This clonotype has just a few counts. This chain connects TRBV5-5 to TRBJ2-5; D call uncertain. The germline V gene has CDR1 SGHKS and CDR2 YYEKEE (reference sequence). Trimming cost V 6 bases and J 5 bases, with 14 bases left between them. The CDR3 covers 13 residues. CDR3 DNA: TGTGCCAGCACCCGAAGGACGGCGGAGACCCAGTACTTC. Translating it yields CASTRRTAETQYF.

There are a few counts of this clonotype. The chain links TRBV20-1 to TRBJ2-3; 10 bases are a match to TRBD1. The CDR3 runs 15 residues. The V and J ends lost 1 base and 3 bases, in that order; junction bases with no gene match: 4. Germline CDR1 DFQATT, CDR2 SNEGSKA (reference sequence). CDR3 in amino acids: CSARVGQGRTDTQYF. CDR3 DNA sequence: TGCAGTGCTAGAGTGGGACAGGGGAGGACAGATACGCAGTATTTT.

This clonotype was seen repeatedly, ten times or more. The chain is built from TRBV4-1 and TRBJ1-1, with D possibly TRBD1 on 6 matching bases. The CDR3 covers 15 residues. Germline V gene data show CDR1 as MGHRA and CDR2 as YSYEKL. The germline V and J ends were trimmed by 1 base and 2 bases, with 11 bases remaining between them. CDR3 sequence reads: CASSQGWTDNTEAFF. The CDR3 DNA sequence: TGCGCCAGCAGCCAAGGCTGGACAGACAACACTGAAGCTTTCTTT.

This clonotype was observed a handful of times. This chain connects TRBV30 to TRBJ2-6; the D call may be TRBD1 or TRBD2 (6 bases each). Germline loops: CDR1 GTSNPN, CDR2 SVGIG (reference sequence). The V end lost 3 bases, the J end lost 0 bases, and 12 bases lay between the germline ends. The CDR3 spans 16 residues. Here the CDR3 reads CAWSGGQHSGANVLTF. The CDR3 DNA follows: TGTGCCTGGAGCGGGGGCCAACACTCTGGGGCCAACGTCCTGACTTTC.

This sequence joins TRBV11-1 and TRBJ2-3, with 7 bases matching TRBD1. The CDR3 spans 19 residues. CDR1 SGHAT and CDR2 FQDESV come from the germline V gene (reference sequence). Losses at the gene ends were 5 bases for V and 1 base for J; bases not matched to a gene: 18. The CDR3: CASSPVGTETVRGTDTQYF. For the CDR3, the DNA is TGTGCCAGCAGCCCCGTCGGGACAGAGACCGTGAGGGGCACAGATACGCAGTATTTT.

The gene calls are TRBV7-2 and TRBJ2-3; 7 bases agree with TRBD1. The junction had 7 bases not matched to a gene; V was cut back by 5 bases and J by 2 bases. The CDR3 loop spans 15 amino acids. Looked up from germline, CDR1 is SGHTA and CDR2 is FQGNSA. CDR3 region: CASSPWGQTTDTQYF. The CDR3 DNA reads TGTGCCAGCAGCCCATGGGGACAGACCACAGATACGCAGTATTTT.

This clonotype has just a few counts. The chain has TRBV20-1 and TRBJ1-1; D gene ambiguous. The V gene lost 3 bases and the J gene lost 4 bases, with 12 bases spanning the gap. The CDR3 is made up of 13 amino acids. Per germline, CDR1 DFQATT and CDR2 SNEGSKA (reference sequence). CDR3 protein: CSASQVGGTEAFF. Written as DNA, the CDR3 is TGCAGTGCTAGCCAGGTTGGTGGCACTGAAGCTTTCTTT.

The V and J genes are TRBV4-1 and TRBJ2-2; D is ambiguous. Trimming took 0 bases from V and 6 from J, leaving 20 bases between them. Germline V CDR1 and CDR2: MGHRA, YSYEKL. This CDR3 has 18 amino acids. The CDR3 sequence: CASSQDGFGLLEAGELFF. The CDR3 nucleotides read TGCGCCAGCAGCCAAGATGGATTCGGGCTCTTAGAGGCCGGGGAGCTGTTTTTT.

This chain uses TRBV6-5 with TRBJ2-2, with D possibly TRBD2 on 6 matching bases. V shed 5 bases and J shed 0 bases, with 13 bases lying between them. Germline V gene data show CDR1 as MNHEY and CDR2 as SVGAGI. CDR3 length: 16 amino acids. The CDR3 region has the DNA TGTGCCAGCAGTCACCCGGGGGTGGCGAACACCGGGGAGCTGTTTTTT. This sequence encodes CASSHPGVANTGELFF.

This clonotype was seen a handful of times. J is TRBJ2-3 and V is TRBV14; perhaps TRBD2 as D (7 bases). The CDR3 is 18 amino acids. The germline CDR1 and CDR2 sequences are SGHDN and FVKESK. The V and J ends lost 1 base and 2 bases respectively, with 19 bases between them. CDR3 in DNA: TGTGCCAGCAGCCAAGGAATTCGGGGGGCGGACTCCACAGATACGCAGTATTTT. Its protein is CASSQGIRGADSTDTQYF.

There are a few counts of this clonotype. The J gene is TRBJ2-3, the V gene TRBV5-1, with D unclear. The CDR3 sequence is 16 residues long. From germline, CDR1 is SGHRS and CDR2 YFSETQ. Trimming left V 4 bases short and J 4 bases short, with 19 bases between. CDR3 sequence (DNA): TGCGCCAGCAGCCGGGTGGGCGGATCGGACCCAGATACGCAGTATTTT. Translation: CASSRVGGSDPDTQYF.

The CDR3 DNA follows: TGTGCCAGCAGCTGGGACTCAGATACGCAGTATTTT. It codes for CASSWDSDTQYF. The chain couples TRBV5-4 to TRBJ2-3; a weak D match, TRBD2 (6 bases). The CDR3 is 12 residues long. V lost 3 bases, J lost 4 bases, and 6 bases lay in between. The germline gives CDR1 SGHNT, CDR2 YYREEE (reference sequence).

The chain combines TRBV6-1 with TRBJ1-2, with a tentative D call TRBD1 (5 bases). Deletions cut 6 bases from V and 4 bases from J, with 18 bases between. The CDR3 is made up of 15 amino acids. The V gene's germline CDR1 is MNHNS and CDR2 SASEGT. The DNA for the CDR3 is TGTGCCAGCAGATCCCGCGGTGGGGGGGGCTATGGCTACACCTTC. Residues: CASRSRGGGGYGYTF.

This clonotype was recorded only once. The J gene is TRBJ2-1, the V gene TRBV29-1, with no clear D. The CDR3 extends over 14 amino acids. Germline assignment: CDR1 SQVTM and CDR2 ANQGSEA. V was cut by 4 bases and J by 2 bases, with 12 bases left in between. The CDR3 loop reads CSVALLRAYNEQFF. CDR3 nucleotides: TGCAGCGTTGCACTGCTTAGGGCCTACAATGAGCAGTTCTTC.

The V and J genes are TRBV15 and TRBJ1-1, with no clear D. With 0 bases removed from V and 0 bases from J, the gap between germline ends came to 8 bases. The CDR3 loop spans 15 amino acids. The germline gives CDR1 LNHNV, CDR2 YYDKDF (reference sequence). The DNA for the CDR3 is TGTGCCACCAGCAGAGATCGGTGGGTGAACACTGAAGCTTTCTTT. This translates into CATSRDRWVNTEAFF.

This clonotype has more than one count but fewer than ten. J is TRBJ2-3 and V is TRBV10-3; 10 bases line up with TRBD1. V gave up 6 bases and J gave up 4 bases; unmatched junction bases: 7. The CDR3 loop spans 15 amino acids. CDR1 ENHRY and CDR2 SYGVKD come from the germline V gene. As DNA, the CDR3 is TGTGCCATCAGCTTGACAGGGGGCGATTCAGATACGCAGTATTTT. Its protein product is CAISLTGGDSDTQYF.

This clonotype was recorded many times. The chain joins TRBV6-6 to TRBJ1-2; TRBD1 agrees at 11 bases. After removal of 10 bases from V and 5 bases from J, the junction contained 15 bases not matched to a gene. The length of the CDR3 is 16 residues. Germline V CDR1 and CDR2: MNHNY, SVGAGI (reference sequence). In DNA form, the CDR3 reads TGTGCCACGTCGGGACAGGGGGGAGATAAGTGGTATGGCTACACCTTC. Its translation is CATSGQGGDKWYGYTF.

This clonotype was counted a few times. The CDR3 DNA follows: TGTGCCAGCAGTGTGGGACAGGGTCCTTACAATGAGCAGTTCTTC. Residues: CASSVGQGPYNEQFF. V usage is TRBV2 and J usage is TRBJ2-1, with 9 bases that match TRBD1. Germline V CDR1 and CDR2: SNHLY, FYNNEI. The CDR3 sequence is 15 residues long. The trim removed 4 bases at V and 4 bases at J, leaving 5 bases unmatched.

This clonotype was seen more than once but under ten times. This rearrangement joins TRBV10-2 to TRBJ1-1, with D uncertain. Germline V CDR1 and CDR2: WSHSY, SAAADI. Trimming cost V 2 bases and J 1 base, with 5 bases left between them. This CDR3 contains 13 residues. The CDR3 DNA sequence: TGCGCCAGCAGTGAGGGGTGGAACACTGAAGCTTTCTTT. Its translation is CASSEGWNTEAFF.

At least ten counts were recorded for this clonotype. J is TRBJ1-2 and V is TRBV4-1; 7 bases map to TRBD1. J was trimmed by 8 bases and V by 7 bases; bases with no gene match: 13. This CDR3 contains 14 residues. Germline-derived CDR1 and CDR2 are MGHRA and YSYEKL. The CDR3 loop reads CASTPQGPMLGYTF. For the CDR3, the DNA is TGCGCCAGCACCCCACAGGGGCCTATGTTGGGCTACACCTTC.

This clonotype was detected ten times or more. V and J are TRBV2 and TRBJ1-2; D gene uncertain. The CDR3 extends over 11 amino acids. Germline V gene sequence: CDR1 SNHLY, CDR2 FYNNEI. V was shortened by 6 bases and J by 9 bases, with 11 bases between the two germline ends. The CDR3, as DNA: TGTGCCAGCAGCTTATACGGGAGCTACACCTTC. This encodes CASSLYGSYTF. Full variable domain (missing parts from reference TRBV2 and TRBJ1-2): EPEVTQTPSHQVTQMGQEVILRCVPISNHLYFYWYRQILGQKVEFLVSFYNNEISEKSEIFDDQFSVERPDGSNFTLKIRSTKLEDSAMYFCASSLYGSYTFGSGTRLTVV.

The V and J genes are TRBV20-1 and TRBJ2-3, with TRBD2 as a possible D gene (6 bases). Per the germline V gene, CDR1 is DFQATT and CDR2 is SNEGSKA (reference sequence). The CDR3 length is 15 residues. Trimming took off 3 bases at V and 1 base at J, with 14 bases between the two ends. The CDR3 sequence is CSARPWGGGTDTQYF. The CDR3 DNA sequence: TGCAGTGCTAGGCCGTGGGGCGGGGGCACAGATACGCAGTATTTT.

This clonotype came up once. The rearrangement links TRBV11-1 to TRBJ2-6, with TRBD1 as a possible D gene (6 bases). V lost 5 bases to trimming and J lost 2 bases, with 22 bases between them. CDR1 and CDR2 (germline): SGHAT, FQDESV (reference sequence). This CDR3 has 19 amino acids. The CDR3 DNA reads TGTGCCAGCAGCGACCAAGGGAGCAGGGGAAGGGCTGGGGCCAACGTCCTGACTTTC. Translating it yields CASSDQGSRGRAGANVLTF.

This chain joins TRBV11-2 and TRBJ1-1; possibly TRBD1 for D (5 bases). Germline V CDR1 and CDR2: SGHAT, FQNNGV. The CDR3 consists of 15 residues. V was shortened by 3 bases and J by 4 bases, with 15 bases between the two germline ends. The CDR3 loop is CASSLGGTVGTEAFF. CDR3 in DNA: TGTGCCAGCAGCTTGGGGGGTACGGTGGGCACTGAAGCTTTCTTT.

This clonotype was seen a handful of times. The chain combines TRBV9 with TRBJ1-1; D is unclear. The CDR3 is made up of 13 amino acids. Trimming stripped 3 bases from V and 6 bases from J, with 12 bases between. Germline V CDR1 and CDR2: SGDLS, YYNGEE. The CDR3 nucleotides are TGTGCCAGCAGCGCGGACCGGGGAGCTGAAGCTTTCTTT. This codes for CASSADRGAEAFF.

This clonotype was detected only a few times. This chain connects TRBV19 to TRBJ2-1; TRBD1 agrees at 9 bases. The ends lost 4 bases at V and 2 bases at J; junction bases unmatched: 6. CDR1 LNHDA and CDR2 SQIVND come from the germline V gene (reference sequence). The CDR3 spans 16 residues. This CDR3 is CASSKRTGGTYNEQFF. The CDR3 nucleotides read TGTGCCAGTAGTAAAAGAACAGGGGGCACCTACAATGAGCAGTTCTTC. Full variable domain (missing parts from reference TRBV19 and TRBJ2-1): DGGITQSPKYLFRKEGQNVTLSCEQNLNHDAMYWYRQDPGQGLRLIYYSQIVNDFQKGDIAEGYSVSREKKESFPLTVTSAQKNPTAFYLCASSKRTGGTYNEQFFGPGTRLTVL.

The chain links TRBV6-5 to TRBJ2-1; TRBD2 matches at 11 bases. The V gene end was trimmed by 2 bases and the J gene end by 10 bases; junction bases not matched to a gene: 4. Germline V CDR1 and CDR2: MNHEY, SVGAGI. The CDR3 is 14 residues long. CDR3 sequence: CASSYLLAGDEQFF. The CDR3 nucleotides read TGTGCCAGCAGTTACCTACTAGCGGGGGACGAGCAGTTCTTC.

The chain links TRBV29-1 to TRBJ2-6, with no clear D. With 6 bases removed from V and 0 bases from J, the gap between germline ends came to 12 bases. The CDR3 loop spans 15 amino acids. The germline V gene has CDR1 SQVTM and CDR2 ANQGSEA. CDR3 residues: CSVGLGSSGANVLTF. For the CDR3, the DNA is TGCAGCGTAGGCTTGGGCAGCTCTGGGGCCAACGTCCTGACTTTC. The entire variable domain, with the rest obtained from reference TRBV29-1 and TRBJ2-6, is as follows: SAVISQKPSRDICQRGTSLTIQCQVDSQVTMMFWYRQQPGQSLTLIATANQGSEATYESGFVIDKFPISRPNLTFSTLTVSNMSPEDSSIYLCSVGLGSSGANVLTFGAGSRLTVL.

V and J are TRBV5-1 and TRBJ2-3, with no clear D. Germline V CDR1 and CDR2: SGHRS, YFSETQ. This CDR3 contains 15 residues. Trimming took 4 bases from V and 4 from J, leaving 16 bases between them. The CDR3 region is CASSGTVNGADTQYF. In nucleotides, the CDR3 is TGCGCCAGCAGCGGTACCGTTAATGGGGCAGATACGCAGTATTTT.

The chain couples TRBV12-3 or TRBV12-4 to TRBJ2-2; 11 bases are shared with TRBD2. After removal of 6 bases from V and 15 bases from J, the junction contained 6 bases not matched to a gene. This CDR3 region has 12 residues. The CDR3 nucleotides read TGTGCCAGCAGCTATAGCGGGGGGGCGGTGTTTTTT. This encodes CASSYSGGAVFF.